This TCR beta chain originates from a study of blood T cell repertoires in COVID-19. At the level of the study: Samples came from the United States, Italy and Spain, spanning acute and convalescent COVID-19.

Per the original methods: Using reference gene primer amplification, nucleated cell counts were estimated. Profiled with immunoSEQ multiplex PCR; TCRdb holds only in-frame clones, not every one. Clone size and the V and J calls come from that table; the DNA yielded D and trimming. There are about 320,000 clones in the sample; approximately 85% occur only once, and around 6.9% lies in the top ten. The sample holds one count of this clone. Looked up from germline, CDR1 is MGHDK and CDR2 is SYGVNS. Trimming stripped 4 bases from V and 1 base from J, with 10 bases between. This CDR3 region has 14 residues.

The chain recombines TRBV25-1 with TRBJ2-5; tentatively, D is TRBD1 (7 bases). Sequencing was carried out using peripheral blood. This TCR derives from a human donor in a cohort sampled during active COVID-19. The chain's CDR3 is CASSAEGAQETQYF. CDR3 nucleotides: TGTGCCAGCAGTGCGGAGGGGGCCCAAGAGACCCAGTACTTC. The full variable domain, in which reference TRBV25-1 and TRBJ2-5 provide the parts outside the CDR3, is EADIYQTPRYLVIGTGKKITLECSQTMGHDKMYWYQQDPGMELHLIHYSYGVNSTEKGDLSSESTVSRIRTEHFPLTLESARPSHTSQYLCASSAEGAQETQYFGPGTRLLVL.